The 19 T cell receptor beta chains reported below all come from one sample, sequenced in a study of blood T cell repertoires in COVID-19. TCRdb keeps only in-frame clones here, not all; method: immunoSEQ multiplex PCR. This table holds 160,000 or so clones, 80% to 90% found once. Sequenced: peripheral blood. Receptors were obtained from a woman aged 50 to 60 with acute or convalescent COVID-19.

CDR3 DNA: TGTGCCAGCAGGGGGACAGGGCCCCACGAGCAGTACTTC. It translates to CASRGTGPHEQYF. This chain connects TRBV12-3 or TRBV12-4 to TRBJ2-7; 9 nucleotides agree with TRBD1. V dropped 6 bases and J dropped 5; count of bases not matched to a gene: 5. This CDR3 has 13 amino acids.

V usage is TRBV18 and J usage is TRBJ2-6; D is uncertain. The CDR3 extends over 15 amino acids. The V gene lost 5 bases and the J gene lost 0 bases, with 8 bases spanning the gap. Germline values: CDR1 KGHSH, CDR2 LQKENI. The CDR3 sequence: CASSAMSSGANVLTF. CDR3 bases: TGTGCCAGCTCAGCGATGAGCTCTGGGGCCAACGTCCTGACTTTC.

This clone showed up just a few times. This chain joins TRBV4-3 and TRBJ1-2; D is unclear. Trimming took off 0 bases at V and 0 bases at J, with 11 bases between the two ends. The CDR3 spans 16 residues. CDR1 and CDR2 (germline): LGHNA, YSLEER. The CDR3, as DNA: TGCGCCAGCAGCCAAGATATCGGGGATACTAACTATGGCTACACCTTC. Translated: CASSQDIGDTNYGYTF.

This chain joins TRBV28 and TRBJ1-1, with 7 bases that match TRBD1. CDR1 and CDR2 (germline): MDHEN, SYDVKM. J lost 6 bases, V lost 3 bases, and 10 bases had no gene match. CDR3 length: 15 residues. In nucleotides, the CDR3 is TGTGCCAGCAGTTTTAACAGGGGTATGGGCGCTGAAGCTTTCTTT. Protein: CASSFNRGMGAEAFF.

The chain employs TRBV5-4 and TRBJ2-5; TRBD1 might be the D (5 bases). This CDR3 has 13 residues. Trimming left V 5 bases short and J 4 bases short, with 12 bases between. Germline assignment: CDR1 SGHNT and CDR2 YYREEE (reference sequence). In DNA form, the CDR3 reads TGTGCCAGCAGTTCTCAGGGTCCAGAGACCCAGTACTTC. It yields the protein CASSSQGPETQYF.

The V and J genes are TRBV18 and TRBJ2-1; TRBD2 agrees at 9 bases. Germline values: CDR1 KGHSH, CDR2 LQKENI. The V gene end was trimmed by 0 bases and the J gene end by 6 bases; junction bases not matched to a gene: 9. This CDR3 comprises 17 residues. The DNA of the CDR3 is TGTGCCAGCTCACCACCTCCCGGGACTAGCTTAGTCAATGAGCAGTTCTTC. Amino acids: CASSPPPGTSLVNEQFF.

Ten or more counts support this clone. The chain recombines TRBV18 with TRBJ1-2; D not resolved. Germline CDR1 is KGHSH and CDR2 is LQKENI. The CDR3 spans 12 residues. The V end lost 5 bases, the J end lost 7 bases, and 11 bases lay between the germline ends. CDR3: CASSSGESGYTF. CDR3 DNA sequence: TGTGCCAGCTCATCCGGGGAATCTGGCTACACCTTC.

The V gene is TRBV5-4, the J gene TRBJ1-1; 10 nucleotides agree with TRBD1. V was clipped by 4 bases and J by 1 base; unmatched bases: 4. CDR3 length equals 15 residues. CDR1 is SGHNT and CDR2 is YYREEE in the germline V gene (reference sequence). The CDR3 is CASSPRTGGNTEAFF. CDR3 bases: TGTGCCAGCAGCCCGCGGACAGGGGGGAACACTGAAGCTTTCTTT.

CDR3 nucleotides: TGTGCCAGCACCCTGGGGGGACAGGGTGGGTCACCCCTCCACTTT. Protein product: CASTLGGQGGSPLHF. J is TRBJ1-6 and V is TRBV25-1, with TRBD1 matching over 9 bases. Unmatched junction bases numbered 11, after V lost 7 bases and J lost 10 bases. The CDR3 is 15 amino acids. Germline values: CDR1 MGHDK, CDR2 SYGVNS.

The J gene is TRBJ2-3, the V gene TRBV7-2; 9 nucleotides match TRBD2. Germline V CDR1 and CDR2: SGHTA, FQGNSA. The CDR3 totals 15 residues. The V and J ends lost 3 bases and 5 bases, in that order; junction bases with no gene match: 6. The CDR3 nucleotides are TGTGCCAGCAGCTTGTCAGCGGGGGGACAAGATACGCAGTATTTT. Amino acid sequence: CASSLSAGGQDTQYF.

The chain is built from TRBV7-2 and TRBJ2-1; TRBD2 matches at 10 bases. The CDR3 has 17 amino acids. CDR1 and CDR2 from the germline V gene are SGHTA and FQGNSA. The V gene end was trimmed by 6 bases and the J gene end by 3 bases; junction bases not matched to a gene: 11. The DNA for the CDR3 is TGTGCCAGCAGACCCTTGATAAGGACTAGCGGCTACAATGAGCAGTTCTTC. Encoded protein: CASRPLIRTSGYNEQFF.

The V call is TRBV2, the J call TRBJ1-4, with 9 nucleotides matching TRBD1. V lost 4 bases and J lost 5; bases outside the gene matches: 2. The V gene's germline CDR1 is SNHLY and CDR2 FYNNEI. The length of the CDR3 is 14 residues. The CDR3 coding sequence is TGTGCCAGCAGTGTGGGGACAGGGAATGAAAAACTGTTTTTT. Its protein is CASSVGTGNEKLFF.

The V gene is TRBV7-2, the J gene TRBJ2-3; TRBD1 matches at 7 bases. Losses at the gene ends were 5 bases for V and 4 bases for J; bases not matched to a gene: 3. Germline CDR1 SGHTA, CDR2 FQGNSA. The CDR3 totals 13 residues. The CDR3 loop reads CASSLQGADTQYF. CDR3 in DNA: TGTGCCAGCAGCCTCCAGGGGGCAGATACGCAGTATTTT. The full variable domain, rest sourced from reference TRBV7-2 and TRBJ2-3, is GAGVSQSPSNKVTEKGKDVELRCDPISGHTALYWYRQSLGQGLEFLIYFQGNSAPDKSGLPSDRFSAERTGGSVSTLTIQRTQQEDSAVYLCASSLQGADTQYFGPGTRLTVL.

The V gene is TRBV7-2, the J gene TRBJ1-6, with TRBD1 identical over 9 bases. Germline CDR1 reads SGHTA; CDR2 reads FQGNSA. The V segment lost 2 bases and the J segment 6 bases; nucleotides outside the gene matches: 5. There are 16 residues in the CDR3. The CDR3: CASSLLRDRANSPLHF. DNA for the CDR3: TGTGCCAGCAGCTTACTTCGGGACAGGGCTAATTCACCCCTCCACTTT.

The genes are TRBV20-1 and TRBJ2-2, with D possibly TRBD2 on 6 matching bases. Germline CDR1 is DFQATT and CDR2 is SNEGSKA (reference sequence). Trimming cost V 5 bases and J 7 bases, with 8 bases left between them. The CDR3 totals 11 residues. The DNA of the CDR3 is TGCAGTGCTTGGACTAACGGGGAGCTGTTTTTT. Its translation is CSAWTNGELFF.

The chain is built from TRBV7-6 and TRBJ1-6; 10 bases are a match to TRBD1. J was trimmed by 9 bases and V by 2 bases; bases with no gene match: 4. This CDR3 is built from 15 residues. CDR1 is SGHVS, CDR2 FNYEAQ, per germline. CDR3 sequence (DNA): TGTGCCAGCAGCTTAACGACAGGGGGCATTTCACCCCTCCACTTT. This encodes CASSLTTGGISPLHF.

The chain recombines TRBV4-3 with TRBJ1-6, with TRBD1 matching over 8 bases. The CDR3 sequence is 16 residues long. The V segment lost 4 bases and the J segment 7 bases; nucleotides outside the gene matches: 9. Germline values: CDR1 LGHNA, CDR2 YSLEER. The CDR3 DNA is TGCGCCAGCAGCCTTACAGGGGGGATCAGGAATTCACCCCTCCACTTT. Residues: CASSLTGGIRNSPLHF.

This clone was observed a single time. The genes are TRBV27 and TRBJ2-4, with D unclear. The V gene lost 8 bases and the J gene lost 1 base, with 15 bases spanning the gap. The CDR3 totals 15 residues. CDR1 MNHEY and CDR2 SMNVEV come from the germline V gene (reference sequence). The CDR3 here is CASHIAPGAKNIQYF. The CDR3 region has the DNA TGTGCCAGCCACATTGCCCCCGGGGCCAAAAACATTCAGTACTTC.

V gene TRBV28 combines with J gene TRBJ2-7; 8 nucleotides line up with TRBD1. Germline lookup yields CDR1 MDHEN and CDR2 SYDVKM. The length of the CDR3 is 12 residues. Trimming took 7 bases from V and 5 from J; bases not matched to a gene: 4. The CDR3 DNA follows: TGTGCCAGCAACGTACAGGGGGACGAGCAGTACTTC. Translated, it gives CASNVQGDEQYF.